The TCR beta chain described here comes from a study of blood T cell repertoires in COVID-19. The data were produced by immunoSEQ multiplex PCR, yet TCRdb's version contains in-frame clones alone and is incomplete. The table lists about 280,000 clones, 75% to 90% of them singletons. The germline V gene encodes CDR1 SGDLS and CDR2 YYNGEE. V was pared by 8 bases and J by 6 bases, with 18 bases between. This CDR3 is built from 14 residues. This sequence joins TRBV9 and TRBJ1-5; the D is unclear. The sample comprised peripheral blood. This TCR was sampled from a woman in her sixties or seventies with COVID-19, enrolled during active disease. CDR3 sequence: CARIKTPRGQPQHF. DNA of the CDR3: TGTGCCAGGATCAAGACGCCACGAGGTCAGCCCCAGCATTTT.